Listed here are 28 T cell receptor beta chains from one sample, sequenced in a study of cytomegalovirus exposure and HLA in healthy donors. Researchers ran the PCR with 60 Vbeta and 13 Jbeta primers. Clones were read by immunoSEQ multiplex PCR, and TCRdb kept only the in-frame ones, dropping some. The sample has a few hundred thousand clones, roughly 90% seen once; the top ten hold 0.95% to 1.1%. The sequencing sample was made of PBMCs. The receptors come from a woman aged 18-35 years in good health and CMV-seronegative.

V usage is TRBV7-8 and J usage is TRBJ1-3; D is possibly TRBD1 (6 bases). Trimming removed 8 bases at V and 0 bases at J, with 17 bases between. CDR1 SGHVS and CDR2 FQNEAQ come from the germline V gene. The CDR3 totals 16 residues. CDR3 in amino acids: CASSRDTAISGNTIYF. Written as DNA, the CDR3 is TGTGCCAGCTCCCGGGACACAGCTATCTCTGGAAACACCATATATTTT.

This chain uses TRBV5-1 with TRBJ2-7; D might be TRBD2 (5 bases). V lost 4 bases, J lost 0 bases, and 17 bases lay in between. The CDR3 contains 16 residues. The germline V gene encodes CDR1 SGHRS and CDR2 YFSETQ. As DNA, the CDR3 is TGCGCCAGCAGCCCGGCAGGTGGGAGCTACTCCTACGAGCAGTACTTC. Translation: CASSPAGGSYSYEQYF.

This chain links TRBV4-1 with TRBJ2-7; D might be TRBD2 (6 bases). CDR1 and CDR2 from the germline V gene are MGHRA and YSYEKL. CDR3 length equals 15 residues. V dropped 0 bases and J dropped 3 bases, with 12 bases sitting between them. The CDR3 loop reads CASSQEREPHYEQYF. The CDR3 bases are TGCGCCAGCAGCCAAGAGCGGGAACCCCACTACGAGCAGTACTTC.

The rearrangement links TRBV7-2 to TRBJ1-3; no firm D call. Looked up from germline, CDR1 is SGHTA and CDR2 is FQGNSA. The CDR3 spans 14 residues. V was shortened by 6 bases and J by 0 bases, with 9 bases between the two germline ends. CDR3 DNA: TGTGCCAGCAGACGCAGAACCTCTGGAAACACCATATATTTT. Residues: CASRRRTSGNTIYF.

The CDR3 region has the DNA TGTGCCAGCAGCAAAACAGATATGAACACTGAAGCTTTCTTT. Encoded protein: CASSKTDMNTEAFF. The rearrangement joins TRBV21-1 to TRBJ1-1; TRBD1 is the table's D call, not checked against the DNA. TRBV21-1 is reported as a pseudogene. The CDR3 runs 14 residues.

Worth noting for this clone: Other DNA sequences in the same sample also yield this CDR3. V is TRBV4-1 and J is TRBJ1-1; TRBD1 might be the D (5 bases). CDR1 and CDR2 (germline): MGHRA, YSYEKL. CDR3 size: 15 residues. V shed 4 bases and J shed 4 bases, with 16 bases lying between them. CDR3 DNA sequence: TGCGCCAGCAGCCGTATGGGGCAGGGTGCCACTGAAGCTTTCTTT. Residues: CASSRMGQGATEAFF.

This chain joins TRBV2 and TRBJ2-1; TRBD2 matches at 7 bases. CDR1 and CDR2 from the germline V gene are SNHLY and FYNNEI. CDR3 size: 16 residues. Trimming cost V 7 bases and J 0 bases; bases outside gene matches: 9. The CDR3 sequence is CASKRDSRSSYNEQFF. DNA for the CDR3: TGTGCCAGCAAGCGGGACTCCCGGAGCTCCTACAATGAGCAGTTCTTC.

The chain is built from TRBV4-3 and TRBJ2-5; 8 bases are a match to TRBD2. Germline V gives CDR1 LGHNA, CDR2 YSLEER. V lost 1 base and J lost 0; bases outside the gene matches: 13. The CDR3 has 19 amino acids. The chain's CDR3 is CASSQVFRGRREDQETQYF. For the CDR3, the DNA is TGCGCCAGCAGCCAAGTATTCCGGGGGAGGCGGGAGGACCAAGAGACCCAGTACTTC.

The CDR3 DNA follows: TGTGCCGGGGGCGGGGGGGCCTCAGATACGCAGTATTTT. This codes for CAGGGGASDTQYF. V and J are TRBV6-6 and TRBJ2-3; 9 bases fit TRBD2. CDR1 and CDR2 (germline): MNHNY, SVGAGI (reference sequence). V shed 11 bases and J 4 bases; nucleotides not matched to a gene: 7. CDR3 length equals 13 residues.

This chain uses TRBV5-8 with TRBJ1-3; 7 positions agree with TRBD1. V was pared by 1 base and J by 0 bases, with 13 bases of the junction left unmatched. CDR1 SGHTS and CDR2 YDEGEE come from the germline V gene. The CDR3 contains 19 residues. In DNA form, the CDR3 reads TGTGCCAGCAGCTTGTGGTCCGGGACAGCGTACTTCTCTGGAAACACCATATATTTT. Translating it yields CASSLWSGTAYFSGNTIYF.

Only one count was recorded for this clone. This chain uses TRBV4-2 with TRBJ1-4; D gene uncertain. The V and J ends lost 4 bases and 10 bases respectively, with 16 bases between them. The CDR3 runs 14 residues. The germline CDR1 and CDR2 sequences are LGHNA and YNFKEQ. The chain's CDR3 is CASSPRAGEGKLFF. For the CDR3, the DNA is TGTGCCAGCAGCCCCCGGGCCGGAGAGGGAAAACTGTTTTTT.

The V and J genes are TRBV25-1 and TRBJ2-7; TRBD1 aligns across 8 bases. The CDR3 loop spans 15 amino acids. J gave up 2 bases and V 3 bases, and 6 bases lay outside the gene matches. Germline lookup yields CDR1 MGHDK and CDR2 SYGVNS. As DNA, the CDR3 is TGTGCCAGCAGTGACCCTCAGGGGGCCACCTACGAGCAGTACTTC. Translated, it gives CASSDPQGATYEQYF.

V gene TRBV23-1 combines with J gene TRBJ1-5; 7 bases fit TRBD1. TRBV23-1 is an open reading frame whose function is uncertain. Trimming took 11 bases from V and 10 from J; bases not matched to a gene: 14. There are 13 residues in the CDR3. CDR3 DNA: TGCGCCGCGTTCAGGGAAGGGGGCGACCCCCAGCATTTT. Its protein is CAAFREGGDPQHF.

The rearrangement joins TRBV4-2 to TRBJ2-1; D gene unclear. CDR3 length: 15 residues. Germline V gives CDR1 LGHNA, CDR2 YNFKEQ. The V gene lost 1 base and the J gene lost 0 bases, with 7 bases spanning the gap. The CDR3 reads CASSQALSSYNEQFF. The CDR3 bases are TGTGCCAGCAGCCAAGCTCTCAGCTCCTACAATGAGCAGTTCTTC.

This clone has a single count. The CDR3 bases are TGTGCCAGCTCACCATACAATGGAGATACGCAGTATTTT. This gives the protein CASSPYNGDTQYF. The chain employs TRBV18 and TRBJ2-3; D gene uncertain. Germline-derived CDR1 and CDR2 are KGHSH and LQKENI. This CDR3 contains 13 residues. The V end was cut by 2 bases, the J end by 5 bases, with 8 bases between.

The chain carries TRBV7-2 and TRBJ2-7; D is perhaps TRBD1 (6 bases). The germline V gene has CDR1 SGHTA and CDR2 FQGNSA. This CDR3 region has 15 residues. Trimming removed 4 bases from V and 2 bases from J, with 15 bases in between. CDR3 sequence: CASSSRGQGTYEQYF. Written as DNA, the CDR3 is TGTGCCAGCAGCTCGAGGGGTCAGGGGACCTACGAGCAGTACTTC.

The genes are TRBV4-2 and TRBJ2-7; TRBD1 aligns across 10 bases. The ends lost 3 bases at V and 3 bases at J; junction bases unmatched: 5. The CDR3 is 15 amino acids. The germline gives CDR1 LGHNA, CDR2 YNFKEQ. The CDR3 spells CASSQMGQGNYEQYF. The CDR3 DNA sequence: TGTGCCAGCAGCCAGATGGGACAGGGGAACTACGAGCAGTACTTC.

This clone was seen only a few times. CDR3 amino acids: CASSKDIEETGTYYGYTF. The CDR3 DNA reads TGTGCCAGCAGCAAAGATATTGAGGAGACAGGGACTTACTATGGCTACACCTTC. This chain joins TRBV21-1 and TRBJ1-2; the D call of TRBD1 is as the table states it, not checked on the DNA. TRBV21-1 is a pseudogene segment. This CDR3 has 18 amino acids.

The chain combines TRBV5-1 with TRBJ2-3, with TRBD2 as a possible D gene (5 bases). Between the trimmed V and J ends, which lost 4 bases and 0 bases, there was a span of 12 bases. Germline values: CDR1 SGHRS, CDR2 YFSETQ. The CDR3 contains 15 residues. This CDR3 reads CASSKIASSTDTQYF. The CDR3 DNA sequence: TGCGCCAGCAGCAAAATAGCGAGTAGCACAGATACGCAGTATTTT.

The CDR3 loop is CASSFQGLPNNEQFF. The DNA of the CDR3 is TGTGCCAGCAGTTTTCAGGGACTCCCTAACAATGAGCAGTTCTTC. This rearrangement joins TRBV6-5 to TRBJ2-1; perhaps TRBD2 as D (6 bases). The V gene lost 4 bases and the J gene lost 5 bases, with 15 bases spanning the gap. The CDR3 length is 15 residues. Germline loops: CDR1 MNHEY, CDR2 SVGAGI.

J is TRBJ2-1 and V is TRBV4-2; 14 bases are a match to TRBD2. Looked up from germline, CDR1 is LGHNA and CDR2 is YNFKEQ. This CDR3 is 17 amino acids long. V lost 0 bases, J lost 7 bases, and 5 bases stayed unmatched. CDR3 region: CASSQDLGTSGRNEQFF. In DNA form, the CDR3 reads TGTGCCAGCAGCCAAGATCTGGGGACTAGCGGGAGAAATGAGCAGTTCTTC.

The rearrangement links TRBV5-8 to TRBJ2-7, with D possibly matching TRBD2 (7 bases). Germline CDR1 is SGHTS and CDR2 is YDEGEE. The CDR3 is 12 amino acids. V lost 5 bases and J lost 4, with 10 bases in between. CDR3 sequence reads: CASRGGRYEQYF. In nucleotides, the CDR3 is TGTGCCAGCAGGGGGGGGCGGTACGAGCAGTACTTC.

The V call is TRBV6-6, the J call TRBJ1-2; 9 bases agree with TRBD1. CDR3 size: 12 residues. The ends lost 2 bases at V and 8 bases at J; junction bases unmatched: 0. The germline CDR1 and CDR2 sequences are MNHNY and SVGAGI (reference sequence). In DNA, the CDR3 is TGTGCCAGCAGTTACGACAGGGGGGGCTACACCTTC. Translation gives CASSYDRGGYTF.

The V gene is TRBV11-2, the J gene TRBJ2-1, with 7 bases aligning to TRBD1. Germline V lookup: CDR1 SGHAT, CDR2 FQNNGV. Trimming cost V 5 bases and J 4 bases; bases outside gene matches: 11. The CDR3 is 16 amino acids. In nucleotides, the CDR3 is TGTGCCAGCAGCGCTACACAGGGGATGATATACAATGAGCAGTTCTTC. The encoded protein is CASSATQGMIYNEQFF.

This sequence joins TRBV5-1 and TRBJ2-1; 7 bases are a match to TRBD2. This CDR3 comprises 15 residues. V was pared by 0 bases and J by 4 bases, with 4 bases of the junction left unmatched. Germline V gene sequence: CDR1 SGHRS, CDR2 YFSETQ. Written as DNA, the CDR3 is TGCGCCAGCAGCTTGGGACTAGCAAGGTACAATGAGCAGTTCTTC. This gives the protein CASSLGLARYNEQFF.

V and J are TRBV4-1 and TRBJ1-4; no definite D call. CDR3 length equals 14 residues. V shed 3 bases and J shed 4 bases, with 9 bases lying between them. Germline CDR1 MGHRA, CDR2 YSYEKL. CDR3 DNA: TGCGCCAGCAGCCAGACACAACTTAATGAAAAACTGTTTTTT. Translated, it gives CASSQTQLNEKLFF.

V gene TRBV5-5 combines with J gene TRBJ2-5, with TRBD1 matching over 9 bases. This CDR3 region has 14 residues. Germline V gene sequence: CDR1 SGHKS, CDR2 YYEKEE (reference sequence). The V gene end was trimmed by 4 bases and the J gene end by 3 bases; junction bases not matched to a gene: 4. The CDR3: CASSLGQGKETQYF. The CDR3, as DNA: TGTGCCAGCAGCCTGGGACAGGGTAAAGAGACCCAGTACTTC.

The chain uses TRBV9 and TRBJ1-5; TRBD1 matches 8 bases. V was clipped by 0 bases and J by 3 bases; unmatched bases: 2. CDR1 is SGDLS and CDR2 is YYNGEE in the germline V gene. The CDR3 spans 15 residues. CDR3 sequence (DNA): TGTGCCAGCAGCGTAGAGGACAGGGACAATCAGCCCCAGCATTTT. Encoded protein: CASSVEDRDNQPQHF.